Shown below are 10 T cell receptor beta chains from a single sample sequenced in a study of blood T cell repertoires in COVID-19. Measured with immunoSEQ multiplex PCR; TCRdb has only the in-frame clones, and not every one. Among roughly 15,000 clones listed, roughly 76% were seen once. Material: peripheral blood. These receptors were collected from a man in his 70s with active or convalescent COVID-19.

This clone was counted many times. V and J are TRBV2 and TRBJ2-5; D is undetermined. The V end lost 2 bases, the J end lost 3 bases, and 4 bases lay between the germline ends. Germline V lookup: CDR1 SNHLY, CDR2 FYNNEI. This CDR3 spans 12 amino acids. Here the CDR3 reads CASSEQEETQYF. The CDR3 DNA sequence: TGTGCCAGCAGTGAACAGGAAGAGACCCAGTACTTC.

V and J are TRBV9 and TRBJ2-3, with D perhaps matching TRBD1 (5 bases). V was pared by 0 bases and J by 6 bases, with 11 bases between. CDR1 and CDR2 (germline): SGDLS, YYNGEE. The CDR3 loop spans 14 amino acids. CDR3 in DNA: TGTGCCAGCAGCGTAGAGTCAGGGCCTGATACGCAGTATTTT. This sequence encodes CASSVESGPDTQYF.

V and J are TRBV4-1 and TRBJ2-1; 13 bases fit TRBD2. Germline V gene lookup returns CDR1 MGHRA and CDR2 YSYEKL. The CDR3 length is 17 residues. V dropped 0 bases and J dropped 6; count of bases not matched to a gene: 5. The DNA of the CDR3 is TGCGCCAGCAGCCAAGAAAAAGGACTAGCGGGAGTCAATGAGCAGTTCTTC. Translated, it gives CASSQEKGLAGVNEQFF.

The rearrangement joins TRBV5-1 to TRBJ1-1, with a tentative D call TRBD1 (5 bases). The V gene lost 9 bases and the J gene lost 1 base, with 19 bases spanning the gap. CDR3 length equals 15 residues. Germline V gene data show CDR1 as SGHRS and CDR2 as YFSETQ. Here the CDR3 reads CATSGGIGANTEAFF. DNA of the CDR3: TGCGCCACCTCGGGGGGGATCGGTGCGAACACTGAAGCTTTCTTT.

This clone showed up just a few times. V and J are TRBV7-2 and TRBJ1-5; tentatively, D is TRBD1 (6 bases). V lost 3 bases, J lost 9 bases, and 12 bases lay in between. This CDR3 comprises 13 residues. Germline CDR1 and CDR2: SGHTA and FQGNSA. The CDR3 loop reads CASSFTRGGPQHF. DNA for the CDR3: TGTGCCAGCAGCTTTACCAGGGGCGGGCCCCAGCATTTT.

The gene calls are TRBV27 and TRBJ2-5; 8 nucleotides align to TRBD1. Germline V lookup: CDR1 MNHEY, CDR2 SMNVEV (reference sequence). CDR3 length: 14 amino acids. Trimming took 5 bases from V and 5 from J; bases not matched to a gene: 7. In DNA form, the CDR3 reads TGTGCCAGCAGTCCGGACAGGGCCGGGGAGACCCAGTACTTC. Its protein is CASSPDRAGETQYF.

This clone was counted only a few times. The chain uses TRBV14 and TRBJ2-7, with 10 bases fitting TRBD1. The V gene end was trimmed by 5 bases and the J gene end by 3 bases; junction bases not matched to a gene: 19. This CDR3 has 19 amino acids. CDR1 is SGHDN and CDR2 is FVKESK in the germline V gene. DNA for the CDR3: TGTGCCAGCAGCGCAGGGGGGACAGGGGCCGACCCGAGATTCTACGAGCAGTACTTC. Its protein product is CASSAGGTGADPRFYEQYF. The full variable domain, its missing parts supplied by reference TRBV14 and TRBJ2-7, is EAGVTQFPSHSVIEKGQTVTLRCDPISGHDNLYWYRRVMGKEIKFLLHFVKESKQDESGMPNNRFLAERTGGTYSTLKVQPAELEDSGVYFCASSAGGTGADPRFYEQYFGPGTRLTVT.

The V call is TRBV7-9, the J call TRBJ2-1; TRBD2 agrees at 13 bases. CDR1 is SEHNR and CDR2 is FQNEAQ in the germline V gene (reference sequence). The CDR3 spans 18 residues. The V segment lost 5 bases and the J segment 9 bases; nucleotides outside the gene matches: 16. The CDR3: CASSDLGVLAGGPGEQFF. The CDR3 DNA reads as TGTGCCAGCAGCGATCTTGGAGTACTAGCGGGAGGGCCCGGTGAGCAGTTCTTC.

The chain combines TRBV6-5 with TRBJ1-6; 7 bases line up with TRBD1. This CDR3 comprises 15 residues. Germline V gene lookup returns CDR1 MNHEY and CDR2 SVGAGI. The trim removed 6 bases at V and 8 bases at J, leaving 10 bases unmatched. The CDR3 sequence is CASRARQGEDSPLHF. The CDR3 DNA follows: TGTGCCAGCAGGGCGAGACAGGGTGAGGATTCACCCCTCCACTTT.

The chain combines TRBV5-1 with TRBJ2-1, with D hard to call. Trimming left V 0 bases short and J 5 bases short, with 12 bases between. Germline V gene sequence: CDR1 SGHRS, CDR2 YFSETQ. CDR3 length: 15 residues. Written as DNA, the CDR3 is TGCGCCAGCAGCTTGGTCCCGGGTTCCCACAATGAGCAGTTCTTC. Translation gives CASSLVPGSHNEQFF.